This TCR beta chain came from a study of shared clonotypes between healthy human individuals. The germline V gene has CDR1 SGHRS and CDR2 YFSETQ. The CDR3 runs 15 residues. Trimming removed 1 base at V and 6 bases at J, with 16 bases between. The healthy adult donors were HIV-negative and reported no recent acute infections or vaccinations. Sequenced by immunoSEQ multiplex PCR; TCRdb stores in-frame clones only, minus some. This sample has about 380,000 clones, with about 96% found just once. The chain is built from TRBV5-1 and TRBJ1-2, with D possibly being TRBD1 (6 bases). The TCR sequence derives from a man aged 25-45 years in good health. Source material: memory CD8+ T cells sorted from blood. The subset here: CD45RO+ cells pooled with CCR7-negative TemRA cells. Here the CDR3 reads CASSLSSQGRHGYTF. The CDR3 DNA sequence: TGCGCCAGCAGCTTGTCGTCGCAGGGGAGACATGGCTACACCTTC.